This TCR beta chain was recovered during a study of T-cell reconstitution after alpha-beta-depleted transplantation in children. Overall study results and limits: Alpha-beta T cells present about two months after transplant were reported to originate from several hundred expanded graft clones. Surviving recipient cells, namely T cells and thymic progenitors, were the source of high day-60 TCRbeta diversity in some patients. One year after transplant, T-cell counts and diversity came mostly from newly produced T cells.

Trimming removed 4 bases at V and 0 bases at J, with 22 bases between. CDR3 length: 19 amino acids. Looked up from germline, CDR1 is LGHNA and CDR2 is YSLEER. Points on this clonotype: As yet, its antigen is unknown.

A library of TCRbeta sequences, prepared with unique molecular identifiers, was generated. TCRdb reprocessed the PCR reads via MiXCR and lists one record per CDR3 protein. The profile shows 200,000 to 250,000 distinct CDR3 sequences, roughly 7% of them singletons. The clonotype originates from a boy between 2 and 10 years old with acute lymphoblastic leukemia, due to receive a stem cell transplant. The sample here was PBMCs, taken before TCRalphabeta/CD19-depleted stem cell transplant. The rearrangement joins TRBV4-3 to TRBJ2-4; the D call may be TRBD1 or TRBD2 (5 bases each). DNA of the CDR3: TGCGCCAGCAGCCGAGACTGGGCTCGGGACCCTCCAGCCAAAAACATTCAGTACTTC. Translated: CASSRDWARDPPAKNIQYF.